A selection of T cell receptor beta chains follows, all from one sample in a study of siplizumab effects on memory and regulatory T cells. TCRdb's copy holds only in-frame clones and misses some; the assay was immunoSEQ multiplex PCR. Among some 110,000 clones, over 90% were seen once, and the ten largest hold about 0.62%. The sequenced sample consisted of Tregs sorted from blood. These receptor sequences come from a human donor in good health. The CDR3 runs from the conserved cysteine through the conserved F or W. D genes are given only for firm matches. The size field is filled for only some rows; it gives once, few, many or a size class.

V,D,J,size,DNA,CDR3
TRBV9,.,TRBJ1-6,.,TGTGCCAGCAGCGTAGAACGGGGTAGCTATAATTCACCCCTCCACTTT,CASSVERGSYNSPLHF
TRBV2,.,TRBJ2-5,once,TGTGCCAGCAGTGCCCTCTGGGAGACCCAGTACTTC,CASSALWETQYF
TRBV10-1,.,TRBJ2-7,.,TGCGCCAGCAGTGACCGTATGGGGGCCTACGAGCAGTACTTC,CASSDRMGAYEQYF
TRBV7-9,.,TRBJ2-7,.,TGTGCCAGCAGCTTAGCACGGGCCTACGAGCAGTACTTC,CASSLARAYEQYF
TRBV14,.,TRBJ1-5,few,TGTGCCAGCAGCCAAGAAGGTGGGCCCCAGCATTTT,CASSQEGGPQHF
TRBV2,.,TRBJ1-6,once,TGTGCCAGCAGGGTGAGGCCCGCCGGGCAATCACCCCTCCACTTT,CASRVRPAGQSPLHF
TRBV4-3,TRBD2,TRBJ2-7,.,TGCGCCAGCAGCCAAGAGACTAGCGGGAGCCACGAGCAGTACTTC,CASSQETSGSHEQYF
TRBV7-2,TRBD1,TRBJ1-1,.,TGTGCCAGCAGCTTAGAGGGGGCAGGGACTGAAGCTTTCTTT,CASSLEGAGTEAFF
TRBV19,.,TRBJ2-6,.,TGTGCCAGTAGTATAGAGGGGGGAGCTGGGGCCAACGTCCTGACTTTC,CASSIEGGAGANVLTF
TRBV28,TRBD2,TRBJ2-7,.,TGTGCCAGCAGTTTCGGCAGGGGCAGGGGACTAGTTGGAGCCTACGAGCAGTACTTC,CASSFGRGRGLVGAYEQYF
TRBV5-5,.,TRBJ2-7,.,TGTGCCAGCAGCTTGGTTCAGGCTGGTGAGCAGTACTTC,CASSLVQAGEQYF
TRBV19,.,TRBJ1-2,.,TGTGCCAGTAGTCCGCAGGATGGGATGGGCTACACCTTC,CASSPQDGMGYTF
TRBV10-1,.,TRBJ2-7,.,TGCGCCTCCCGATGGAGGGAATTCCACGAGCAGTACTTC,CASRWREFHEQYF
TRBV5-8,TRBD1,TRBJ2-1,once,TGTGCCAGCAGCCCGGGACAGCCTTACAATGAGCAGTTCTTC,CASSPGQPYNEQFF
TRBV6-5,.,TRBJ1-1,.,TGTGCCAGCGCCGATCCCCACACTGAAGCTTTCTTT,CASADPHTEAFF
TRBV5-6,.,TRBJ1-1,once,TGTGCCAGCAGCTTGCGGCAAAGAGGAGCTGAAGCTTTCTTT,CASSLRQRGAEAFF
TRBV15,.,TRBJ2-1,.,TGTGCCACCAGCAGAGGGTGGGTGTACAATGAGCAGTTCTTC,CATSRGWVYNEQFF
TRBV7-9,.,TRBJ2-7,.,TGTGCCAGCAGCATCGATTCCTACGAGCAGTACTTC,CASSIDSYEQYF
TRBV5-1,.,TRBJ2-7,few,TGCGCCAGCAGCTTGGATTCATTGGCCTACGAGCAGTACTTC,CASSLDSLAYEQYF
TRBV5-1,TRBD1,TRBJ2-2,.,TGCGCCAGCAGCCTAGGACAGGGCATGATCACCGGGGAGCTGTTTTTT,CASSLGQGMITGELFF
TRBV6-6,.,TRBJ1-1,.,TGTGCCAGCAGGACTGCAGACTACACTGAAGCTTTCTTT,CASRTADYTEAFF
TRBV6-5,.,TRBJ2-7,.,TGTGCCAGCAGTAATTTTGGCGAGCAGTACTTC,CASSNFGEQYF
TRBV7-2,.,TRBJ2-1,.,TGTGCCAGCAGCATTGGACAGTTTAGAAATGAGCAGTTCTTC,CASSIGQFRNEQFF
TRBV7-2,.,TRBJ2-7,.,TGTGCCAGCAGTGGAGGGGTCTACGAGCAGTACTTC,CASSGGVYEQYF
TRBV1,.,TRBJ2-6,.,TGCACCAGCAGCCAATCCCTAGGGGCCCGGAGGGCCAACGTCCTGACTTTC,CTSSQSLGARRANVLTF
TRBV30,TRBD1,TRBJ1-2,.,TGTGCCTGGAGTTTTGACAGGGCGAAAGTAACCTTC,CAWSFDRAKVTF
TRBV29-1,.,TRBJ2-3,.,TGCAGCGTTGAGGGGGGAGATACGCAGTATTTT,CSVEGGDTQYF
TRBV18,.,TRBJ1-4,.,TGTGCCAGCTCACGAGGCCCGAATGAAAAACTGTTTTTT,CASSRGPNEKLFF
TRBV29-1,.,TRBJ1-2,.,TGCAGCGTTGTTCAGGGGAACTATGGCTACACCTTC,CSVVQGNYGYTF
TRBV27,TRBD1,TRBJ1-5,.,TGTGCCAGCAGTGCGATACAGGGGTTGCGCAATCAGCCCCAGCATTTT,CASSAIQGLRNQPQHF
TRBV18,.,TRBJ1-5,.,TGTGCCAGCTCACGGGGAAATCAGCCCCAGCATTTT,CASSRGNQPQHF
TRBV5-1,TRBD2,TRBJ2-3,.,TGCGCCAGCAGTATAGCGGGAGGCACAGATACGCAGTATTTT,CASSIAGGTDTQYF
TRBV7-3,.,TRBJ2-3,.,TGTGCCAGCAGCTTACACAGGGACCCAGATACGCAGTATTTT,CASSLHRDPDTQYF
TRBV7-2,TRBD2,TRBJ2-3,.,TGTGCCAGCAGCTCCGGACTAGGCACAGATACGCAGTATTTT,CASSSGLGTDTQYF
TRBV6-5,TRBD1,TRBJ2-7,.,TGTGCCAGCAGTTACTCCCGACAGGGTTCCTACGAGCAGTACTTC,CASSYSRQGSYEQYF
TRBV7-2,.,TRBJ2-7,.,TGTGCCAGCAGCTTAGCTTGGCAGCCTTCCTACGAGCAGTACTTC,CASSLAWQPSYEQYF
TRBV5-1,TRBD1,TRBJ2-2,.,TGCGCCAGCAGCTCCGGGACAGTTCCCACCGGGGAGCTGTTTTTT,CASSSGTVPTGELFF
TRBV11-2,.,TRBJ2-7,once,TGTGCCAGCAGCTTACTCGTGGCTTTCGACGAGCAGTACTTC,CASSLLVAFDEQYF
TRBV6-4,TRBD1,TRBJ2-1,.,TGTGCCAGCAGCCTACAGGGGGCGAACAATGAGCAGTTCTTC,CASSLQGANNEQFF
TRBV19,.,TRBJ1-1,.,TGTGCCAGTAGCCCCCGCCCCCCGGGAGCTTTCTTT,CASSPRPPGAFF